Shown below are 23 T cell receptor beta chains from a single sample sequenced in a study of CD8+CD57+ T cells in acquired aplastic anemia. Both TCR beta VDJ combination and CDR3 sequence profiling were carried out. Genomic DNA was the template for this profiling. From the reads, TCRdb called clonotypes with MiXCR, one entry per CDR3 protein. Of about half a million distinct CDR3 sequences in the sample, roughly a third were seen once. Those patients picked for sequencing had displayed CD8+CD57+ cell expansion on flow cytometry. The sample taken for sequencing was sorted CD4+, CD8+, or CD8+CD57+ T cells (not recorded which) from PBMCs. The receptors were sampled from a human donor with aplastic anemia.

The rearrangement links TRBV5-4 to TRBJ2-7; 7 positions agree with TRBD2. This CDR3 contains 14 residues. CDR1 is SGHNT and CDR2 is YYREEE in the germline V gene (reference sequence). J lost 9 bases, V lost 1 base, and 10 bases had no gene match. The CDR3 protein is CASSLRQGGDGQYF. The CDR3 DNA reads as TGTGCCAGCAGCTTGCGCCAGGGAGGGGACGGGCAGTACTTC.

This clonotype was seen repeatedly, ten times or more. The CDR3 protein is CASSLGHRVDGYTF. CDR3 coding DNA: TGCGCCAGCAGCTTGGGGCACAGGGTCGATGGCTACACCTTC. The chain joins TRBV5-1 to TRBJ1-2; TRBD1 might be the D (6 bases). V lost 0 bases and J 6 bases, leaving 12 bases between the germline ends. Germline V gene sequence: CDR1 SGHRS, CDR2 YFSETQ. This CDR3 has 14 amino acids.

This clonotype has ten or more counts. This chain connects TRBV7-6 to TRBJ1-4; 7 bases are a match to TRBD1. CDR3 length: 16 amino acids. V trimming: 5 bases; J trimming: 0 bases; junction bases outside the gene matches: 6. CDR1 is SGHVS and CDR2 is FNYEAQ in the germline V gene. The CDR3 loop reads CASSRGTATTNEKLFF. The CDR3 DNA sequence: TGTGCCAGCAGCCGAGGGACAGCTACAACTAATGAAAAACTGTTTTTT.

At least ten counts were recorded for this clonotype. CDR3 in DNA: TGCAGCGTAGACAAAAGACTAGCGGGAGACTATGAGCAGTTCTTC. Its protein is CSVDKRLAGDYEQFF. J is TRBJ2-1 and V is TRBV29-1, with 12 bases matching TRBD2. The CDR3 loop spans 15 amino acids. Germline V CDR1 and CDR2: SQVTM, ANQGSEA. The V and J ends lost 6 bases and 8 bases, in that order; junction bases with no gene match: 11.

The CDR3 protein is CASSLNPSGGLNEQFF. As DNA, the CDR3 is TGTGCCAGCAGCTTAAATCCCAGCGGGGGGTTAAATGAGCAGTTCTTC. The chain carries TRBV7-3 and TRBJ2-1; 9 bases map to TRBD2. The CDR3 spans 16 residues. Germline V gives CDR1 SGHTA, CDR2 FQGTGA. Losses at the gene ends were 1 base for V and 7 bases for J; bases not matched to a gene: 8.

In its sample, this clonotype was seen a few times. The rearrangement joins TRBV7-3 to TRBJ1-5; D unclear. This CDR3 region has 15 residues. With 4 bases removed from V and 3 bases from J, the gap between germline ends came to 13 bases. Per the germline V gene, CDR1 is SGHTA and CDR2 is FQGTGA. The CDR3 nucleotides read TGTGCCAGCAGCTCAGAGGGAGGGTCCAATCAGCCCCAGCATTTT. Residues: CASSSEGGSNQPQHF.

In nucleotides, the CDR3 is TGCGCCAGCAGCCAAGGGACAGGGGGCAATGAGCAGTTCTTC. Translating it yields CASSQGTGGNEQFF. The chain joins TRBV5-1 to TRBJ2-1, with 11 nucleotides matching TRBD1. Germline V gene sequence: CDR1 SGHRS, CDR2 YFSETQ. The CDR3 has 14 residues. V trimming: 4 bases; J trimming: 6 bases; junction bases outside the gene matches: 3.

This clonotype occurred many times. This chain joins TRBV19 and TRBJ1-2; 10 bases map to TRBD1. The V gene end was trimmed by 5 bases and the J gene end by 0 bases; junction bases not matched to a gene: 9. The germline V gene encodes CDR1 LNHDA and CDR2 SQIVND (reference sequence). The CDR3 has 17 amino acids. CDR3 nucleotide sequence: TGTGCCAGTAGTTCCCATGGACAGGGGGTTTCTAACTATGGCTACACCTTC. Protein sequence: CASSSHGQGVSNYGYTF.

This clonotype has ten or more counts. The chain carries TRBV19 and TRBJ2-3, with 7 bases identical to TRBD1. The CDR3 loop spans 13 amino acids. V trimming: 5 bases; J trimming: 3 bases; junction bases outside the gene matches: 2. In germline, CDR1 is LNHDA, CDR2 SQIVND (reference sequence). CDR3 DNA sequence: TGTGCCAGTAGTCCGGGACAGACAGATACGCAGTATTTT. Encoded protein: CASSPGQTDTQYF.

The chain combines TRBV12-5 with TRBJ1-1, with a possible D match to TRBD1 (6 bases). The CDR3 is 17 amino acids. The germline gives CDR1 LGHNT, CDR2 FRNRAP. The V end was cut by 0 bases, the J end by 2 bases, with 16 bases between. CDR3 protein: CASGLVVGRGTNTEAFF. CDR3 DNA: TGTGCTAGTGGTTTGGTAGTCGGGAGGGGGACTAACACTGAAGCTTTCTTT.

This clonotype was seen at least ten times. CDR3 protein: CASGAGDQPQHF. The CDR3 nucleotides read TGTGCCAGTGGCGCTGGGGATCAGCCCCAGCATTTT. The J gene is TRBJ1-5, the V gene TRBV7-8; the D is unclear. V was cut by 9 bases and J by 5 bases, with 11 bases left in between. The CDR3 is 12 residues long. Germline CDR1 reads SGHVS; CDR2 reads FQNEAQ.

This clonotype was seen a few times. CDR3 region: CASSTNRGAGPDTQYF. The CDR3 nucleotides read TGTGCCAGCAGTACTAACCGAGGAGCGGGACCAGATACGCAGTATTTT. The V and J genes are TRBV12-3 or TRBV12-4 and TRBJ2-3, with TRBD2 matching 7 bases. Trimming at V came to 5 bases and at J to 4 bases, leaving 12 bases not matched to a gene. The CDR3 has 16 residues.

This clonotype was detected ten times or more. The CDR3, as DNA: TGTGCCAGCAGCCAGCAGACAGGGAGCAATCAGCCCCAGCATTTT. It encodes CASSQQTGSNQPQHF. The chain combines TRBV4-2 with TRBJ1-5; TRBD1 agrees at 7 bases. The CDR3 runs 15 residues. With V trimmed by 3 bases and J by 1 base, 3 bases remained unmatched. The germline CDR1 and CDR2 sequences are LGHNA and YNFKEQ.

The chain is built from TRBV12-3 or TRBV12-4 and TRBJ2-1; perhaps TRBD2 as D (5 bases). The V end lost 3 bases, the J end lost 0 bases, and 15 bases lay between the germline ends. This CDR3 has 17 residues. CDR3 sequence: CASSFWTFPSSYNEQFF. In nucleotides, the CDR3 is TGTGCCAGCAGTTTTTGGACTTTCCCTAGCTCCTACAATGAGCAGTTCTTC.

The chain's CDR3 is CATSDRRRTSGIADTQYF. As DNA, the CDR3 is TGTGCCACCAGTGATCGCCGACGGACTAGCGGGATCGCAGATACGCAGTATTTT. The chain joins TRBV24-1 to TRBJ2-3; 12 nucleotides align to TRBD2. The germline V gene encodes CDR1 KGHDR and CDR2 SFDVKD. This CDR3 spans 18 amino acids. With 3 bases clipped from V and 4 bases from J, the junction kept 10 bases outside the gene matches.

In this sample, this clonotype turned up many times. The V call is TRBV5-1, the J call TRBJ1-5; D gene uncertain. The V gene lost 4 bases and the J gene lost 1 base, with 6 bases spanning the gap. There are 13 residues in the CDR3. CDR1 is SGHRS, CDR2 YFSETQ, per germline. The CDR3 spells CASSAESNQPQHF. CDR3 DNA: TGCGCCAGCAGCGCTGAAAGCAATCAGCCCCAGCATTTT.

The rearrangement uses TRBV7-6 and TRBJ2-7, with 8 bases identical to TRBD1. Trimming took 1 base from V and 0 from J; bases not matched to a gene: 5. The CDR3 totals 16 residues. From germline, CDR1 is SGHVS and CDR2 FNYEAQ. As DNA, the CDR3 is TGTGCCAGCAGCTTAGGACGCGGACAGGGCTCCTACGAGCAGTACTTC. Translated, it gives CASSLGRGQGSYEQYF.

The chain couples TRBV5-1 to TRBJ2-5, with 7 nucleotides matching TRBD1. This CDR3 comprises 15 residues. V was pared by 1 base and J by 4 bases, with 7 bases of the junction left unmatched. Germline loops: CDR1 SGHRS, CDR2 YFSETQ. The CDR3 DNA reads TGCGCCAGCAGCTTGAGCGGCAGGGGGTCAGAGACCCAGTACTTC. Translating it yields CASSLSGRGSETQYF.

Turning to this clonotype: The junction and the germline gene differ at one end; a read error may be behind it. CDR3 DNA: TGTGCCAGCAGTTACGTCTCCGGGACTAATGAAAAACTGTTTTTT. It specifies CASSYVSGTNEKLFF. The rearrangement links TRBV10-3 to TRBJ1-4; no firm D call. The CDR3 is made up of 15 amino acids. CDR1 and CDR2 (germline): ENHRY, SYGVKD.

This clonotype came up many times. This chain connects TRBV7-6 to TRBJ2-2, with TRBD2 identical over 7 bases. The ends lost 5 bases at V and 0 bases at J; junction bases unmatched: 6. Germline V lookup: CDR1 SGHVS, CDR2 FNYEAQ. The CDR3 totals 16 residues. The CDR3 region is CASSLQLASNTGELFF. CDR3 coding DNA: TGTGCCAGCAGCCTCCAACTAGCGTCGAACACCGGGGAGCTGTTTTTT.

The chain has TRBV12-3 or TRBV12-4 and TRBJ2-3; D perhaps matches TRBD1 (5 bases). The CDR3 is 13 amino acids. Trimming shortened V by 5 bases and J by 7 bases, and 13 bases separated the two germline ends. As DNA, the CDR3 is TGTGCCAGCAGTGAACAGGATCAGAATACGCAGTATTTT. Translating gives CASSEQDQNTQYF.

There are many counts of this clonotype. The chain couples TRBV7-9 to TRBJ1-2; TRBD1 matches at 7 bases. CDR1 and CDR2 from the germline V gene are SEHNR and FQNEAQ (reference sequence). J gave up 3 bases and V 5 bases, and 6 bases lay outside the gene matches. CDR3 length: 14 residues. The DNA of the CDR3 is TGTGCCAGCAGCGCCCGACAGGGTCACTATGGCTACACCTTC. Translation: CASSARQGHYGYTF.

Worth noting for this clonotype: This may be a read error: a much more frequent sequence differs by one nucleotide. V gene TRBV7-2 combines with J gene TRBJ2-3; the D is unclear. The CDR3 length is 13 residues. Germline V gives CDR1 SGHTA, CDR2 FQGNSA. This CDR3 is CACSLYATDTQYF. CDR3 DNA sequence: TGTGCCTGCAGCTTATACGCCACAGATACGCAGTATTTT.